This TCR beta chain was recovered during a study of tumor-infiltrating lymphocytes in oesophageal squamous cell carcinoma. Germline lookup yields CDR1 LNHDA and CDR2 SQIVND (reference sequence). Trimming took off 3 bases at V and 3 bases at J, with 12 bases between the two ends. The CDR3 is made up of 14 amino acids. This clonotype has ten or more counts. Each CDR3 protein is one row after TCRdb ran MiXCR on the PCR reads. The sample contains approximately 17,000 distinct CDR3 sequences, 40% to 45% of which appear only once. The sequence derives from a female donor with esophageal squamous cell carcinoma. Sequenced material: blood. The V call is TRBV19, the J call TRBJ2-7; possibly TRBD1 or TRBD2 for D (5 bases each). The CDR3 here is CASSIRDGDYEQYF. As DNA, the CDR3 is TGTGCCAGTAGTATCCGGGACGGAGACTACGAGCAGTACTTC. Complete variable domain (other parts from reference TRBV19 and TRBJ2-7): DGGITQSPKYLFRKEGQNVTLSCEQNLNHDAMYWYRQDPGQGLRLIYYSQIVNDFQKGDIAEGYSVSREKKESFPLTVTSAQKNPTAFYLCASSIRDGDYEQYFGPGTRLTVT.